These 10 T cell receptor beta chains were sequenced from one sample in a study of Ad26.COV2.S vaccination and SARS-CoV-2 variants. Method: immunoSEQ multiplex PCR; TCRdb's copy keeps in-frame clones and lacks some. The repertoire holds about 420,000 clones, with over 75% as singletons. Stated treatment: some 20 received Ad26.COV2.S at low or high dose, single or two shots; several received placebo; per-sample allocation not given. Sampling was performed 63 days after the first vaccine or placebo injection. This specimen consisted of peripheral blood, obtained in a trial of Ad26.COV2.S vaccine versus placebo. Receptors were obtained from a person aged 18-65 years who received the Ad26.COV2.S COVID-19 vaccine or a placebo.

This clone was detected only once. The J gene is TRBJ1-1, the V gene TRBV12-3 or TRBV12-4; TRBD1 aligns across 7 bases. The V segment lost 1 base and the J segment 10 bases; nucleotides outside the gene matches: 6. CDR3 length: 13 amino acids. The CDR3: CASSLEGQGVAFF. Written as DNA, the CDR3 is TGTGCCAGCAGTTTAGAGGGTCAGGGGGTAGCTTTCTTT.

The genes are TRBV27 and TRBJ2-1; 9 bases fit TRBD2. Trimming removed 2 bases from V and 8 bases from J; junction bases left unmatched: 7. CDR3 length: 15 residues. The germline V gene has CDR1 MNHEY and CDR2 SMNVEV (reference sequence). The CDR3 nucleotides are TGTGCCAGCAGTTTAAGGCGGGGGGGCCCCGATGAGCAGTTCTTC. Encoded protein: CASSLRRGGPDEQFF.

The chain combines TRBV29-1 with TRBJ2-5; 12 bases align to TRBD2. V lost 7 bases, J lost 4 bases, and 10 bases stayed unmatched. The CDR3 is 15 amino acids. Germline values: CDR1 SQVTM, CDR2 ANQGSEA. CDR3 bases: TGCAGCGCTGAGGGCCTAGCGGGGGGGCGAGAGACCCAGTACTTC. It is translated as CSAEGLAGGRETQYF.

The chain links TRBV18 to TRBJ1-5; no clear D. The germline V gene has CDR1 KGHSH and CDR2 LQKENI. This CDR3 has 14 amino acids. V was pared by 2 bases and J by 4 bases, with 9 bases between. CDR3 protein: CASSPTPGNQPQHF. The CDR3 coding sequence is TGTGCCAGCTCACCAACGCCGGGAAATCAGCCCCAGCATTTT.

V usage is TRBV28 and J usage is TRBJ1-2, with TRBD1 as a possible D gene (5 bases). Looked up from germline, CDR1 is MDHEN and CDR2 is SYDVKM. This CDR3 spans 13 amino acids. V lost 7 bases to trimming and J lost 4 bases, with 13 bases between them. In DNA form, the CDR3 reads TGTGCCAGCATCCCGACAGCTCGCTATGGCTACACCTTC. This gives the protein CASIPTARYGYTF.

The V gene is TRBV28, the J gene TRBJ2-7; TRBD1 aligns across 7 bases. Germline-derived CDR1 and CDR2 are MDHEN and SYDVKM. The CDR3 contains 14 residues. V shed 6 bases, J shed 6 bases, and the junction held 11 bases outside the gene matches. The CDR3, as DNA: TGTGCCAGCAGGTCCGGACAGGCCCTTTCCGAGCAGTACTTC. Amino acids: CASRSGQALSEQYF.

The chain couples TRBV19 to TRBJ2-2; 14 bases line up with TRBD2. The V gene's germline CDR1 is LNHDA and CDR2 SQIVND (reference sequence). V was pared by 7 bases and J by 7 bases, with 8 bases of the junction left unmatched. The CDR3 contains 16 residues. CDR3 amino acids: CASTQTSGGAGGELFF. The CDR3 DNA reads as TGTGCCAGTACCCAGACTAGCGGGGGGGCCGGCGGGGAGCTGTTTTTT.

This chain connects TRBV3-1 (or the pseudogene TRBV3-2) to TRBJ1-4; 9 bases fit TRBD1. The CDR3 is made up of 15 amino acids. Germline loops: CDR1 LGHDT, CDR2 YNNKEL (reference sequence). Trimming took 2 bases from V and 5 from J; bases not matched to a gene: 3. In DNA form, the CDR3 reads TGTGCCAGCAGCCAAACCGGGACAGGGAATGAAAAACTGTTTTTT. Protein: CASSQTGTGNEKLFF.

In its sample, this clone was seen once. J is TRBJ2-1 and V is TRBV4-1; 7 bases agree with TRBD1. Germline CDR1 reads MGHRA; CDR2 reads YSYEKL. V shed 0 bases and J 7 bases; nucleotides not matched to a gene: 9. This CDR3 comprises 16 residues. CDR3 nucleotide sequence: TGCGCCAGCAGCCAAGACCTCGGGACAGATTGGAATGAGCAGTTCTTC. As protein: CASSQDLGTDWNEQFF.

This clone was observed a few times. The CDR3 nucleotides are TGCGCCAGCAGCTTGGTCGGACTTAACACCGGGGAGCTGTTTTTT. Amino acid sequence: CASSLVGLNTGELFF. The chain couples TRBV5-1 to TRBJ2-2, with D possibly matching TRBD2 (5 bases). The germline V gene encodes CDR1 SGHRS and CDR2 YFSETQ. There are 15 residues in the CDR3. V was cut by 0 bases and J by 2 bases, with 8 bases left in between.